This T cell receptor beta chain was identified in a study of T cell repertoires in cytomegalovirus infection. The wider study: Public TCR beta signatures provided an indication of both CMV infection and a matching HLA type. Regarding the study as a whole: Dominating the ex vivo response were TCR beta clonotypes that were CMV-specific and HLA-C-restricted.

Each CDR3 protein is one row after TCRdb ran MiXCR on the reads. The table lists 150,000 to 200,000 distinct CDR3 sequences, less than 9.5% of them singletons. This CDR3 is built from 16 residues. The germline gives CDR1 SSHAT, CDR2 FNYEAQ (reference sequence). This clonotype occurred many times. Its antigen is not identified. One end of the junction varies from germline; a read error may be responsible. This chain uses TRBV7-7 with TRBJ2-3; 10 nucleotides line up with TRBD2. This sequence was found in a human donor in good health (CMV status not recorded). Some clones in this sample may be carry-over from other donors' samples. Sequenced input: PBMCs. The CDR3 reads CASSLLAGEVTDTQYF. DNA for the CDR3: TGTGCTAGCAGCCTCCTAGCGGGAGAAGTTACAGATACGCAGTATTTT.